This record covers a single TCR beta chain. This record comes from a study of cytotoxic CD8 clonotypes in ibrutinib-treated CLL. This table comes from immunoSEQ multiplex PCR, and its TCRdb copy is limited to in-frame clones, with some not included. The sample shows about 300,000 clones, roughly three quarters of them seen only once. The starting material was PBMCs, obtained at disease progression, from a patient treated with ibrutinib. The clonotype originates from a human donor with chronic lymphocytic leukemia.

CDR3 protein: CATGKLYTEAFF. CDR3 coding DNA: TGTGCCACTGGGAAGTTGTACACTGAAGCTTTCTTT. This chain connects TRBV2 to TRBJ1-1; D ambiguous. This CDR3 is 12 amino acids long. Trimming removed 10 bases at V and 3 bases at J, with 12 bases between. The germline V gene encodes CDR1 SNHLY and CDR2 FYNNEI.